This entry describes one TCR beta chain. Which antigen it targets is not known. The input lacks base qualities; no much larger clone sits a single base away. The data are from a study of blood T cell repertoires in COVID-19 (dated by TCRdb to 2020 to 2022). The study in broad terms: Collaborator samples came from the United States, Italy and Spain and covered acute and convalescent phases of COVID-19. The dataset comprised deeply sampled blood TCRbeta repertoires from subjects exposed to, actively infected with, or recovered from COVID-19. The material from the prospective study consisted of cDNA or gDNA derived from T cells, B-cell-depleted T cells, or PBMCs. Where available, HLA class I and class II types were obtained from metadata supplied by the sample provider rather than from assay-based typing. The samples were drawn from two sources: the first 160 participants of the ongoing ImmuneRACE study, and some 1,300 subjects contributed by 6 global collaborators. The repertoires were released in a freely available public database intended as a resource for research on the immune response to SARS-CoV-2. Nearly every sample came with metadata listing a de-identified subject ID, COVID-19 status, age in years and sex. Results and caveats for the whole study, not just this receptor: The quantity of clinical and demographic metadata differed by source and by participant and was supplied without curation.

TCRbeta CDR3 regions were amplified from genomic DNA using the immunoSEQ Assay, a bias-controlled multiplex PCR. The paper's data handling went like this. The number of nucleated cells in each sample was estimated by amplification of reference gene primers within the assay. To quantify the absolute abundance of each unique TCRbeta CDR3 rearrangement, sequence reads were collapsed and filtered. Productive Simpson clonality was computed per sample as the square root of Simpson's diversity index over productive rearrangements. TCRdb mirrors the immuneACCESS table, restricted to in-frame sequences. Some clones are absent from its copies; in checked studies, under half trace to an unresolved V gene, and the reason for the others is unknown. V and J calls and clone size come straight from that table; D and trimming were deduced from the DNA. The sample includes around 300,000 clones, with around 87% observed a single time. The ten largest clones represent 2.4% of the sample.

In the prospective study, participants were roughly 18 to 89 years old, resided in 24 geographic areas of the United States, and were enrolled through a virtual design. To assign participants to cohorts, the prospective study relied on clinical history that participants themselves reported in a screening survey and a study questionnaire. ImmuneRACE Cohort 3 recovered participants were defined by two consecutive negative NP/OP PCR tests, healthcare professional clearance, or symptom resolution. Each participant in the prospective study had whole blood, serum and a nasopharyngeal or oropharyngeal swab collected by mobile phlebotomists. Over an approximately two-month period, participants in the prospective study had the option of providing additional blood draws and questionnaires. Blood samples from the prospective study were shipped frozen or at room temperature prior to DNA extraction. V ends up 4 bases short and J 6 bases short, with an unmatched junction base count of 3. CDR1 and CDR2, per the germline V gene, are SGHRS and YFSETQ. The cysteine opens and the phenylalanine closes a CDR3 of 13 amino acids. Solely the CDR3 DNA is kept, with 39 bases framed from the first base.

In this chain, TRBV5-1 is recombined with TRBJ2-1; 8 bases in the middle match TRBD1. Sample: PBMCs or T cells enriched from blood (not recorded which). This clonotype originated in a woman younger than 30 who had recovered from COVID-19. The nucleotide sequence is TGCGCCAGCAGCGTGGACAGGGCCAATGAGCAGTTCTTC. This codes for CASSVDRANEQFF.